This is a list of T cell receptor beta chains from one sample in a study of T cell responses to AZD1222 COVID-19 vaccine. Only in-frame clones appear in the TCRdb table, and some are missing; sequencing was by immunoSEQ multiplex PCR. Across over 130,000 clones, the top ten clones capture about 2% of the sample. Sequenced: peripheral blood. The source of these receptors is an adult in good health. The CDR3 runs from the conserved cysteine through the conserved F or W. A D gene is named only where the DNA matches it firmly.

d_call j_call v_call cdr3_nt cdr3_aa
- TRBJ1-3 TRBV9 TGTGCCAGCAGCGTAGATGGCGGGGGCTCTGGAAACACCATATATTTT CASSVDGGGSGNTIYF
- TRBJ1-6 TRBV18 TGTGCCAGCTCACAGCTGGGTTTCGATTCACCCCTCCACTTT CASSQLGFDSPLHF
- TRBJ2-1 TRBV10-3 TGTGCCATCAGCGTTTTGGGGGGCTACAATGAGCAGTTCTTC CAISVLGGYNEQFF
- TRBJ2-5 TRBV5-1 TGCGCCAGCAGCTTGTCAGGGGGGCAAGAGACCCAGTACTTC CASSLSGGQETQYF
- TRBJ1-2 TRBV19 TGTGCCAGTAGTAGGAGGGTTACAGTGCTCTATGGCTACACCTTC CASSRRVTVLYGYTF
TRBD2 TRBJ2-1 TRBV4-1 TGCGCCAGCAGCCAAGGGGTAGCGGGGGGGCAAAATGAGCAGTTCTTC CASSQGVAGGQNEQFF
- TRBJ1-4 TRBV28 TGTGCCAGCAGTTTGGTAGCGACTAATGAAAAACTGTTTTTT CASSLVATNEKLFF
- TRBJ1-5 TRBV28 TGTGCCAGCAGTTTATTGGGGACCCGCAATCAGCCCCAGCATTTT CASSLLGTRNQPQHF
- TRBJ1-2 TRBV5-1 TGCGCCAGCCAGGGCAGGGGAGTATATGGCTACACCTTC CASQGRGVYGYTF
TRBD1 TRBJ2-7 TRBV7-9 TGTGCCAGCAGCTGGGGACAGGGAAACTACGAGCAGTACTTC CASSWGQGNYEQYF
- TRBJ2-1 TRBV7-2 TGTGCCAGCAGCTTATGGGGGGTGAGGGCCAATGAGCAGTTCTTC CASSLWGVRANEQFF
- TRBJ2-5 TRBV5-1 TGCGCCAGCAGCCTTGGAGTGGAGACCCAGTACTTC CASSLGVETQYF
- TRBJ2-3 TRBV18 TGTGCCAGCTCACGAGACAGAGCAGATACGCAGTATTTT CASSRDRADTQYF
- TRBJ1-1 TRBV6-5 TGTGCCAGCAGCCCAAGGCCCACTGAAGCTTTCTTT CASSPRPTEAFF
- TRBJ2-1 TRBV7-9 TGTGCCAGCAGCTTATTGGGGGAGTACAATGAGCAGTTCTTC CASSLLGEYNEQFF
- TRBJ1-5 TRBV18 TGTGCCAGCTCACCAGGGCCGGCAGAGGAGGAGCAGCCCCAGCATTTT CASSPGPAEEEQPQHF
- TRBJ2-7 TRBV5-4 TGTGCCAGCAGCCCCCAGGGAGATTACGAGCAGTACTTC CASSPQGDYEQYF
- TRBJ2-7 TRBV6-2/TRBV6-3 TGTGCCAGCAGCCATTCCTACGAGCAGTACTTC CASSHSYEQYF
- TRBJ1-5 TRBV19 TGTGCCAGTAGTATTACCCCCGTAGGAGGGCCGAATCAGCCCCAGCATTTT CASSITPVGGPNQPQHF
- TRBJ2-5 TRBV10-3 TGTGCCATCAGTGATCTAGGCGGGACCATAAAAGAGACCCAGTACTTC CAISDLGGTIKETQYF
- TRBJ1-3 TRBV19 TGTGCCAGTAGTATTGGAGCCGGGACCCGATCTGGAAACACCATATATTTT CASSIGAGTRSGNTIYF
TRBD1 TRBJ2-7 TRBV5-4 TGTGCCAGCAGCTCCCGGGACAGGGAGGAGCAGTACTTC CASSSRDREEQYF
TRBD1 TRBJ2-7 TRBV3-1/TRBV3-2 TGTGCCAGCAGCCAAGACTTCGATCCCCGGGCAGGGGGATACGAGCAGTACTTC CASSQDFDPRAGGYEQYF
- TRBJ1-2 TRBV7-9 TGTGCCAGCAGCTTGGGCAGCTATGGCTACACCTTC CASSLGSYGYTF
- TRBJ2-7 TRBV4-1 TGCGCCAGCAGCCAAGCGTGGCAGGATGTCTACGAGCAGTACTTC CASSQAWQDVYEQYF
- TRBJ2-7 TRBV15 TGTGCCACCAGCAGGGAGACTGGCTACGAGCAGTACTTC CATSRETGYEQYF
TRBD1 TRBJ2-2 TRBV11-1 TGTGCCAGCAGCTCGGGACAGGTTAACACCGGGGAGCTGTTTTTT CASSSGQVNTGELFF
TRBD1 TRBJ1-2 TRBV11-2 TGTGCCAGCAGCCCCGACAGGGGCTATGGCTACACCTTC CASSPDRGYGYTF
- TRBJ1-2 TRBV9 TGTGCCAGCAGCGTAGGGGTTAACTATGGCTACACCTTC CASSVGVNYGYTF
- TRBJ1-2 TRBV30 TGTGCCTGGAGTGGGGGATATGGCTACACCTTC CAWSGGYGYTF
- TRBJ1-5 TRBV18 TGTGCCAGCTCACGGACAGGCAATCAGCCCCAGCATTTT CASSRTGNQPQHF
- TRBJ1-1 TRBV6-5 TGTGCCAGCAAACGGACGGGTGAAGCTTTCTTT CASKRTGEAFF
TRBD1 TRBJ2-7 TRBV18 TGTGCCAGCTCACCGACAGGGGGCGACGAGCAGTACTTC CASSPTGGDEQYF
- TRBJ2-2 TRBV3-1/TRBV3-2 TGTGCCAGCAGCCTATACCCGGGGGAGCCGGGCACCGGGGAGCTGTTTTTT CASSLYPGEPGTGELFF
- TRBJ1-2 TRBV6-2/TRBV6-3 TGTGCCAGCAGTTACCAGGGATACGACTATGGCTACACCTTC CASSYQGYDYGYTF
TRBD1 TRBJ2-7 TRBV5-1 TGCGCCAGCAGCTTCACAGGGGTCCCCTCCTACGAGCAGTACTTC CASSFTGVPSYEQYF
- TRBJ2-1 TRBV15 TGTGCCACCAGCAGAGATAGACTGGGTGCTAATGAGCAGTTCTTC CATSRDRLGANEQFF
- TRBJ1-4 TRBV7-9 TGTGCCAGCAGCTTAGGCGTTGGGGCAGTCGCAACTAATGAAAAACTGTTTTTT CASSLGVGAVATNEKLFF
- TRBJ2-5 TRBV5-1 TGCGCCAGCAGCTTTTTCGGACCGAGAACCCAAGAGACCCAGTACTTC CASSFFGPRTQETQYF
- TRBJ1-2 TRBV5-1 TGCGCCAGCAGCTTTGTAGGGGATGATGGCTACACCTTC CASSFVGDDGYTF
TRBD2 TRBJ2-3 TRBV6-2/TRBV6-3 TGTGCCAGCAGTACGGTAGCGGGGTCCGAAACGCAGTATTTT CASSTVAGSETQYF
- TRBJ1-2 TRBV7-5 TGTGCCAGAAGCTTAAGGTTACATGGCTACACCTTC CARSLRLHGYTF
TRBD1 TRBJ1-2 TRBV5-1 TGCGCCAGCAGCTTGGACGGGACAGGTTATGGCTACACCTTC CASSLDGTGYGYTF
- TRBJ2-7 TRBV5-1 TGCGCCAGCAGCCTGAACGGCTACGAGCAGTACTTC CASSLNGYEQYF
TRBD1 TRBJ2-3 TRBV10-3 TGTGCCATCAAACAGGGGGCCAAAGATACGCAGTATTTT CAIKQGAKDTQYF
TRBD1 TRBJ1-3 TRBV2 TGTGCCAGCAGCCGAGTCCCGGGACAGGCGAGCTCTGGAAACACCATATATTTT CASSRVPGQASSGNTIYF
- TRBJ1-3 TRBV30 TGTGCCTGGAGTTGGAGGGGAGTGGACACCATATATTTT CAWSWRGVDTIYF
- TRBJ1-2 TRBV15 TGTGCCACCAGCAGAAGTGACGGAGGTAACTATGGCTACACCTTC CATSRSDGGNYGYTF
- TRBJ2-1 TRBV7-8 TGTGCCAGCAGCTCGAGACTAGGTTCCTACAATGAGCAGTTCTTC CASSSRLGSYNEQFF
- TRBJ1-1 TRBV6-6 TGTGCCAGCAGCTACGGGATGAACACTGAAGCTTTCTTT CASSYGMNTEAFF
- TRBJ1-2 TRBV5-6 TGTGCCAGCAGCTTCAGGGGAGAGTATGGCTACACCTTC CASSFRGEYGYTF
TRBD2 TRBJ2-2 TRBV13 TGTGCCAGCAGCTATGCGGGACTAGCGGGGAGCACCGGGGAGCTGTTTTTT CASSYAGLAGSTGELFF
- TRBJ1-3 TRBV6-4 TGTGCCAGCAGTGAACAGTCCCCAGGAAACACCATATATTTT CASSEQSPGNTIYF
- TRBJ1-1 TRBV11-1 TGTGCCAGCAGCTTGACCCGATTTAACACTGAAGCTTTCTTT CASSLTRFNTEAFF
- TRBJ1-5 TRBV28 TGTGCCAGCAGCCTTAATCAGCCCCAGCATTTT CASSLNQPQHF
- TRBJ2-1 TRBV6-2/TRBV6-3 TGTGCCAGCAGTTCCGACAGACCTCCCTACAATGAGCAGTTCTTC CASSSDRPPYNEQFF
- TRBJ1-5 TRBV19 TGTGCCAGTAGCCTCTTCCATAGCAATCAGCCCCAGCATTTT CASSLFHSNQPQHF
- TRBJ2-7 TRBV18 TGTGCCAGCTCACCGGGACTGGCCTACGAGCAGTACTTC CASSPGLAYEQYF
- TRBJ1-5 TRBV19 TGTGCCAGTACTCTTGGACGGATTAGCAATCAGCCCCAGCATTTT CASTLGRISNQPQHF